Shown below are 16 T cell receptor beta chains from a single sample sequenced in a study of blood T cell repertoires in COVID-19. The assay was immunoSEQ multiplex PCR, and TCRdb's table has in-frame clones only and misses some. The sample lists around 140,000 clones, under 90% occurring once. Sequenced material: peripheral blood. The receptors shown here come from a human donor in a cohort sampled during active COVID-19.

The V gene is TRBV19, the J gene TRBJ1-5, with 12 bases lining up with TRBD1. Germline CDR1 LNHDA, CDR2 SQIVND (reference sequence). Germline trimming cut 6 bases from V and 7 bases from J; bases unmatched to any gene: 1. There are 13 residues in the CDR3. The CDR3 DNA sequence: TGTGCCAGTAGGGGGACAGGGGGCCAGCCCCAGCATTTT. Protein sequence: CASRGTGGQPQHF.

This clone was found a few times. The V gene is TRBV2, the J gene TRBJ1-2, with TRBD1 matching over 9 bases. Germline CDR1 is SNHLY and CDR2 is FYNNEI. V lost 5 bases, J lost 7 bases, and 5 bases stayed unmatched. There are 13 residues in the CDR3. CDR3 protein: CASSFTGGSGYTF. The CDR3 region has the DNA TGTGCCAGCAGTTTTACAGGGGGCAGTGGCTACACCTTC.

This clone was recorded only once. V and J are TRBV14 and TRBJ1-1; 9 bases agree with TRBD1. Germline V gives CDR1 SGHDN, CDR2 FVKESK. The CDR3 totals 15 residues. The J segment lost 3 bases and the V segment lost 3 bases, leaving 5 bases of the junction unmatched. Written as DNA, the CDR3 is TGTGCCAGCAGCCATAACAGGGGGCCGGACACTGAAGCTTTCTTT. Its protein is CASSHNRGPDTEAFF.

The chain's CDR3 is CASSLLSSAAEKLFF. For the CDR3, the DNA is TGCGCCAGCAGCTTGTTAAGCAGTGCGGCCGAAAAACTGTTTTTT. The chain joins TRBV5-1 to TRBJ1-4; no clear D. The germline V gene has CDR1 SGHRS and CDR2 YFSETQ. V was pared by 1 base and J by 8 bases, with 15 bases between. This CDR3 has 15 amino acids.

The rearrangement joins TRBV5-1 to TRBJ1-1; 8 bases line up with TRBD1. Germline V gene lookup returns CDR1 SGHRS and CDR2 YFSETQ. V gave up 3 bases and J gave up 1 base; unmatched junction bases: 2. This CDR3 region has 14 residues. The CDR3 spells CASSSGTGNTEAFF. In nucleotides, the CDR3 is TGCGCCAGCAGCTCGGGGACAGGGAACACTGAAGCTTTCTTT.

The chain carries TRBV7-9 and TRBJ2-5, with 10 bases lining up with TRBD2. The CDR3 runs 16 residues. Trimming cost V 5 bases and J 4 bases; bases outside gene matches: 10. Germline CDR1 SEHNR, CDR2 FQNEAQ (reference sequence). The CDR3 bases are TGTGCCAGCAGCCACACCCGAGCGGGAGGGACAGAGACCCAGTACTTC. It is translated as CASSHTRAGGTETQYF.

The chain carries TRBV11-3 and TRBJ1-3; D is unresolved. CDR3 size: 12 residues. V lost 4 bases and J 4 bases, leaving 5 bases between the germline ends. Germline CDR1 and CDR2: SGHNT and YENEEA. The chain's CDR3 is CASSSLGNTIYF. In DNA, the CDR3 is TGTGCCAGCAGCTCCCTAGGAAACACCATATATTTT.

The gene calls are TRBV5-1 and TRBJ1-1, with D tentatively TRBD1 (5 bases). The CDR3 length is 14 residues. The V end lost 0 bases, the J end lost 1 base, and 7 bases lay between the germline ends. Germline V gene lookup returns CDR1 SGHRS and CDR2 YFSETQ. This CDR3 is CASSLDGANTEAFF. In DNA form, the CDR3 reads TGCGCCAGCAGCTTGGATGGGGCGAACACTGAAGCTTTCTTT. The complete variable domain, with remaining parts taken from reference TRBV5-1 and TRBJ1-1, reads KAGVTQTPRYLIKTRGQQVTLSCSPISGHRSVSWYQQTPGQGLQFLFEYFSETQRNKGNFPGRFSGRQFSNSRSEMNVSTLELGDSALYLCASSLDGANTEAFFGQGTRLTVV.

This chain joins TRBV2 and TRBJ2-2; 7 nucleotides agree with TRBD1. V shed 5 bases, J shed 8 bases, and the junction held 5 bases outside the gene matches. The CDR3 totals 13 residues. Per the germline V gene, CDR1 is SNHLY and CDR2 is FYNNEI. CDR3 protein: CASSRDRVGELFF. The CDR3 nucleotides read TGTGCCAGCAGTCGCGACAGGGTAGGGGAGCTGTTTTTT. Full variable domain (missing parts from reference TRBV2 and TRBJ2-2): EPEVTQTPSHQVTQMGQEVILRCVPISNHLYFYWYRQILGQKVEFLVSFYNNEISEKSEIFDDQFSVERPDGSNFTLKIRSTKLEDSAMYFCASSRDRVGELFFGEGSRLTVL.

The V call is TRBV2, the J call TRBJ1-4; D gene unclear. V was shortened by 3 bases and J by 2 bases, with 10 bases between the two germline ends. In germline, CDR1 is SNHLY, CDR2 FYNNEI. The CDR3 length is 15 residues. In nucleotides, the CDR3 is TGTGCCAGCAGTGACGCCACGAGCACTAATGAAAAACTGTTTTTT. This sequence encodes CASSDATSTNEKLFF.

This chain links TRBV6-2 or TRBV6-3 with TRBJ1-6; D is possibly TRBD1 (6 bases). This CDR3 region has 16 residues. Germline V gives CDR1 MNHEY, CDR2 SVGEGT. Trimming removed 0 bases at V and 9 bases at J, with 15 bases between. This CDR3 reads CASSYSRGKKSSPLHF. DNA of the CDR3: TGTGCCAGCAGTTACTCGAGGGGGAAGAAGAGTTCACCCCTCCACTTT.

The chain has TRBV2 and TRBJ1-4; no clear D. Germline-derived CDR1 and CDR2 are SNHLY and FYNNEI. The V end was cut by 5 bases, the J end by 2 bases, with 6 bases between. The CDR3 extends over 13 amino acids. This CDR3 reads CASSLNTNEKLFF. The CDR3 DNA reads TGTGCCAGCAGTCTAAATACTAATGAAAAACTGTTTTTT.

This clone showed up just a few times. This chain joins TRBV10-3 and TRBJ2-2; TRBD1 aligns across 8 bases. This CDR3 is 16 amino acids long. J was trimmed by 3 bases and V by 5 bases; bases with no gene match: 8. Germline-derived CDR1 and CDR2 are ENHRY and SYGVKD. The CDR3 coding sequence is TGTGCCATCAGTACAGGGGGTGGTCGAGACACCGGGGAGCTGTTTTTT. Protein sequence: CAISTGGGRDTGELFF.

The V call is TRBV11-3, the J call TRBJ2-2; a possible D gene is TRBD1 (6 bases). The CDR3 loop spans 15 amino acids. The V gene's germline CDR1 is SGHNT and CDR2 YENEEA. Trimming removed 5 bases from V and 7 bases from J, with 17 bases in between. The CDR3 DNA reads as TGTGCCAGCAGCCTTAGATTAGGGGGTCACGGGGAGCTGTTTTTT. It translates to CASSLRLGGHGELFF.

This clone was seen a single time. The chain combines TRBV3-1 (or the pseudogene TRBV3-2) with TRBJ1-5; TRBD1 matches 9 bases. Germline CDR1 reads LGHDT; CDR2 reads YNNKEL (reference sequence). V dropped 2 bases and J dropped 11; count of bases not matched to a gene: 10. The CDR3 runs 15 residues. CDR3 in amino acids: CASSQTGGPGLAQHF. CDR3 DNA sequence: TGTGCCAGCAGCCAAACAGGGGGCCCGGGGTTGGCCCAGCATTTT.

This chain connects TRBV2 to TRBJ1-3; 7 nucleotides agree with TRBD1. The CDR3 consists of 16 residues. Germline values: CDR1 SNHLY, CDR2 FYNNEI. After removal of 4 bases from V and 0 bases from J, the junction contained 6 bases not matched to a gene. The CDR3 spells CASSARQGASGNTIYF. The DNA of the CDR3 is TGTGCCAGCAGTGCAAGACAGGGTGCCTCTGGAAACACCATATATTTT.